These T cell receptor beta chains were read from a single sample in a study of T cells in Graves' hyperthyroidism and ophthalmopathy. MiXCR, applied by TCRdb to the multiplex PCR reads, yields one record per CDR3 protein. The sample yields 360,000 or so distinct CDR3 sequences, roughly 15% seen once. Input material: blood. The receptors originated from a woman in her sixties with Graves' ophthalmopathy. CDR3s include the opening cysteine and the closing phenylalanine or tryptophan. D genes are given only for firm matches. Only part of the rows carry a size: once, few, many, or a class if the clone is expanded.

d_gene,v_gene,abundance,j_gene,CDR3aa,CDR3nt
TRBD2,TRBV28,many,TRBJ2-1,CASSLGLAGPNEQFF,TGTGCCAGCAGTTTGGGTCTAGCGGGACCCAATGAGCAGTTCTTC
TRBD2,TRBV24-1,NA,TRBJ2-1,CATSDPTSGVENEQFF,TGTGCCACCAGTGACCCGACTAGCGGGGTTGAAAATGAGCAGTTCTTC
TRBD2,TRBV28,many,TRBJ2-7,CASSSLAGAGNEQYF,TGTGCCAGCAGTTCCCTAGCGGGAGCAGGGAACGAGCAGTACTTC
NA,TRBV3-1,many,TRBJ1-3,CASSQARGINTIYF,TGTGCCAGCAGCCAAGCCAGGGGAATAAACACCATATATTTT
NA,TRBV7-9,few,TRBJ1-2,CASSLAGAYGYTF,TGTGCCAGCAGCTTAGCGGGGGCTTATGGCTACACCTTC
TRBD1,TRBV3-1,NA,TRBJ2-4,CASSQRTGGSEAKNIQYF,TGTGCCAGCAGCCAAAGGACAGGGGGTTCAGAGGCCAAAAACATTCAGTACTTC
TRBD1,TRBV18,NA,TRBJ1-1,CASSRQGDTEAFF,TGTGCCAGCTCCAGACAGGGAGACACTGAAGCTTTCTTT
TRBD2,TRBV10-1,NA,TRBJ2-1,CASSRTSGRDYNEQFF,TGCGCCAGCAGTAGGACTAGCGGGAGAGATTACAATGAGCAGTTCTTC
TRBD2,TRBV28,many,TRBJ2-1,CASSPTSGRGNEQFF,TGTGCCAGCAGTCCAACTAGCGGGAGGGGAAATGAGCAGTTCTTC
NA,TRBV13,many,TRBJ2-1,CASSLGGTHDEQFF,TGTGCCAGCAGCTTAGGGGGTACTCACGATGAGCAGTTCTTC
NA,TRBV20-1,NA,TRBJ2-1,CSAPGATSRNEQFF,TGCAGTGCCCCGGGGGCTACCTCCCGGAATGAGCAGTTCTTC
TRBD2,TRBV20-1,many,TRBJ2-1,CSAPDIAGGPPGEQFF,TGCAGTGCACCCGATATAGCGGGAGGGCCTCCGGGTGAGCAGTTCTTC
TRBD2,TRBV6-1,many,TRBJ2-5,CASRKTSAETQYF,TGTGCCAGCAGGAAGACTAGCGCGGAGACCCAGTACTTC
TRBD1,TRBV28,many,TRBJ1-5,CASSPRQGGNQPQHF,TGTGCCAGCAGTCCTCGACAGGGGGGCAATCAGCCCCAGCATTTT
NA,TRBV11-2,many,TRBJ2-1,CASSARVDRGEQFF,TGTGCCAGCAGCGCTAGAGTAGATAGGGGTGAGCAGTTCTTC
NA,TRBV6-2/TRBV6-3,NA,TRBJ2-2,CASTRESTGELFF,TGTGCCAGCACGAGGGAATCGACCGGGGAGCTGTTTTTT
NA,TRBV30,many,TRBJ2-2,CAWSVRPGELFF,TGTGCCTGGAGTGTACGTCCCGGGGAGCTGTTTTTT
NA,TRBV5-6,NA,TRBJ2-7,CASSFGNYEQYF,TGTGCCAGCAGCTTTGGGAACTACGAGCAGTACTTC
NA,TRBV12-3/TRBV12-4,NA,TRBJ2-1,CASSFFTREQFF,TGTGCCAGCAGTTTTTTCACTAGGGAGCAGTTCTTC
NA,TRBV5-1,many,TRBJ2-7,CASSLTVSSYEQYF,TGCGCCAGCAGCTTAACAGTGAGCTCCTACGAGCAGTACTTC
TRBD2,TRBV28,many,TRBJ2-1,CASSSTSGRISDEQFF,TGTGCCAGCAGTTCGACTAGCGGGAGAATTAGCGATGAGCAGTTCTTC
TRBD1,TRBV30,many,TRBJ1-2,CAWSSGGPSGYTF,TGTGCCTGGAGCTCAGGGGGACCCTCGGGCTACACCTTC
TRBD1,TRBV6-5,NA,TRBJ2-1,CASSYEGGRSNEQFF,TGTGCCAGCAGTTACGAAGGGGGCAGGTCGAATGAGCAGTTCTTC
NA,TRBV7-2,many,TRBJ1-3,CASSLEAGTGNTIYF,TGTGCCAGCAGCTTAGAAGCGGGGACAGGAAACACCATATATTTT
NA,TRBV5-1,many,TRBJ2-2,CASSLVGGSNTGELFF,TGCGCCAGCAGCTTGGTCGGCGGCTCGAACACCGGGGAGCTGTTTTTT
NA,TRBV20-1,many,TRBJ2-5,CSARRRDYQETQYF,TGCAGTGCTAGGCGCCGGGACTACCAAGAGACCCAGTACTTC
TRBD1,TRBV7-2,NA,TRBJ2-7,CASSYRGHSYEQYF,TGTGCCAGCAGCTACAGGGGCCATTCCTACGAGCAGTACTTC
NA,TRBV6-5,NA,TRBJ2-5,CASSYSSRLDQETQYF,TGTGCCAGCAGTTACTCCAGTAGACTAGACCAAGAGACCCAGTACTTC
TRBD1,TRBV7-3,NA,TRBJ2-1,CASSFGTGEQFF,TGTGCCAGCAGCTTCGGGACAGGCGAGCAGTTCTTC
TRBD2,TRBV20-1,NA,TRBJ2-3,CSADPGTISGDTQYF,TGCAGTGCTGACCCGGGGACTATCTCCGGGGATACGCAGTATTTT
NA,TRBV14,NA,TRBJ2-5,CASSQTKDIQETQYF,TGTGCCAGCAGCCAAACAAAGGACATCCAAGAGACCCAGTACTTC
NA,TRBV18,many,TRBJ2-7,CASSPTGTGAYEQYF,TGTGCCAGCTCACCGACAGGGACGGGGGCTTACGAGCAGTACTTC
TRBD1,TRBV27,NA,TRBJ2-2,CASSPSPTGSTGELFF,TGTGCCAGCAGTCCCTCCCCGACAGGGTCCACCGGGGAGCTGTTTTTT